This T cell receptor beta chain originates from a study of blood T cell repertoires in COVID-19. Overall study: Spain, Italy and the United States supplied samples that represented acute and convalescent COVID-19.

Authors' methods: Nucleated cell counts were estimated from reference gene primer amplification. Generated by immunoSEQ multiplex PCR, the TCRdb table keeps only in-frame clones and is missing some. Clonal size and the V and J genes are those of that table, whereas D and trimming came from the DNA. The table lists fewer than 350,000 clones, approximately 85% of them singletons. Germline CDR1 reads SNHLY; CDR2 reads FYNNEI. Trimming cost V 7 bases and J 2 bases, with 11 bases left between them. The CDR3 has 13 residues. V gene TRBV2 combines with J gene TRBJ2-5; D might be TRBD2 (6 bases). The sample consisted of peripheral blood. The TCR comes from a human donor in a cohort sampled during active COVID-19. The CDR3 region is CASNRDLQETQYF. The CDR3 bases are TGTGCCAGCAATCGGGACTTACAAGAGACCCAGTACTTC.